The 24 T cell receptor beta chains listed next were all sequenced from one sample in a study of T cell responses to AZD1222 COVID-19 vaccine. Using immunoSEQ multiplex PCR, the repertoire was profiled, and TCRdb retains in-frame clones only, with some absent. The sample consists of tens of thousands of clones, more than 85% of them appearing once. The specimen comprised peripheral blood, sampled 28 days after the second AZD1222 dose. These receptors were collected from an adult who received the AZD1222 COVID-19 vaccine.

The chain is built from TRBV6-5 and TRBJ2-3; 8 bases match TRBD2. This CDR3 spans 16 amino acids. V shed 2 bases and J 0 bases; nucleotides not matched to a gene: 4. Germline V gene sequence: CDR1 MNHEY, CDR2 SVGAGI. CDR3 nucleotides: TGTGCCAGCAGTTACAGGACGGGAGGGAGCACAGATACGCAGTATTTT. It specifies CASSYRTGGSTDTQYF.

The rearrangement links TRBV4-1 to TRBJ2-1; D remains unclear. This CDR3 comprises 16 residues. The germline V and J ends were trimmed by 1 base and 3 bases, with 13 bases remaining between them. CDR1 and CDR2 from the germline V gene are MGHRA and YSYEKL. The CDR3 protein is CASSQVGTKNYNEQFF. The CDR3 DNA reads as TGCGCCAGCAGCCAAGTAGGCACTAAAAACTACAATGAGCAGTTCTTC.

This clone was counted once. The J gene is TRBJ1-1, the V gene TRBV23-1; 7 bases line up with TRBD1. TRBV23-1 is labeled an ORF, and its function is uncertain. The CDR3 contains 17 residues. Trimming took 3 bases from V and 1 from J; bases not matched to a gene: 11. In DNA, the CDR3 is TGCGCCAGCAGTCATGGGGGACAGCGGGATCAGAACACTGAAGCTTTCTTT. Protein: CASSHGGQRDQNTEAFF.

The rearrangement joins TRBV7-2 to TRBJ2-7, with TRBD1 matching over 7 bases. The germline CDR1 and CDR2 sequences are SGHTA and FQGNSA. This CDR3 has 15 amino acids. The trim removed 4 bases at V and 0 bases at J, leaving 6 bases unmatched. In DNA, the CDR3 is TGTGCCAGCAGCTATAGGGGGCCCCTCTCCTACGAGCAGTACTTC. Protein: CASSYRGPLSYEQYF.

Here the CDR3 reads CATSAEGEAFF. CDR3 nucleotide sequence: TGTGCCACCTCCGCCGAGGGCGAAGCTTTCTTT. The chain has TRBV12-3 or TRBV12-4 and TRBJ1-1; unclear D gene. V was clipped by 10 bases and J by 8 bases, with 14 bases between them. This CDR3 is 11 amino acids long.

The rearrangement uses TRBV7-9 and TRBJ1-1; D is unresolved. V lost 5 bases and J 6 bases, leaving 10 bases between the germline ends. The CDR3 extends over 12 amino acids. The germline V gene encodes CDR1 SEHNR and CDR2 FQNEAQ (reference sequence). The CDR3 DNA follows: TGTGCCAGCAGCACGTTCACGCCTGAAGCTTTCTTT. Translating gives CASSTFTPEAFF.

V and J are TRBV5-1 and TRBJ2-6; D is undetermined. Per germline, CDR1 SGHRS and CDR2 YFSETQ. Trimming cost V 2 bases and J 3 bases, with 9 bases left between them. The CDR3 is 15 amino acids. CDR3 sequence (DNA): TGCGCCAGCAGCTTTGGGCCCCTTGGGGCCAACGTCCTGACTTTC. It specifies CASSFGPLGANVLTF.

This sequence joins TRBV28 and TRBJ2-7; 12 bases are shared with TRBD2. V lost 7 bases, J lost 1 base, and 5 bases stayed unmatched. This CDR3 comprises 15 residues. CDR1 and CDR2 (germline): MDHEN, SYDVKM. This CDR3 reads CASNILAGGSYEQYF. The CDR3 region has the DNA TGTGCCAGCAACATACTAGCGGGAGGATCCTACGAGCAGTACTTC.

The J gene is TRBJ1-1, the V gene TRBV25-1; TRBD1 agrees at 9 bases. J lost 6 bases, V lost 4 bases, and 9 bases had no gene match. This CDR3 is built from 15 residues. From germline, CDR1 is MGHDK and CDR2 SYGVNS. The CDR3 region has the DNA TGTGCCAGCAGTGCCACAGGGGGCGCGGGTCCTGAAGCTTTCTTT. Translating it yields CASSATGGAGPEAFF. Full variable domain (outside the CDR3, taken from reference TRBV25-1 and TRBJ1-1): EADIYQTPRYLVIGTGKKITLECSQTMGHDKMYWYQQDPGMELHLIHYSYGVNSTEKGDLSSESTVSRIRTEHFPLTLESARPSHTSQYLCASSATGGAGPEAFFGQGTRLTVV.

This clone occurred once. The chain links TRBV5-6 to TRBJ1-4; D gene unclear. Per germline, CDR1 SGHDT and CDR2 YYEEEE. Trimming pared 4 bases from V and 8 bases from J, leaving 9 bases between. The CDR3 length is 12 residues. The CDR3 sequence: CASSPLGEKLFF. The CDR3 bases are TGTGCCAGCAGCCCCCTAGGAGAAAAACTGTTTTTT.

V gene TRBV7-2 combines with J gene TRBJ1-1; 8 bases fit TRBD1. V gave up 5 bases and J gave up 4 bases; unmatched junction bases: 6. The CDR3 length is 14 residues. Germline-derived CDR1 and CDR2 are SGHTA and FQGNSA. CDR3 DNA sequence: TGTGCCAGCAGCATTACAGGGGGGAGCACTGAAGCTTTCTTT. Protein product: CASSITGGSTEAFF.

This clone was found once. The CDR3 coding sequence is TGTGCCAGCACCCCACGGGGGGGTTACGAGCAGTACTTC. It codes for CASTPRGGYEQYF. This rearrangement joins TRBV27 to TRBJ2-7; 8 bases are a match to TRBD2. Trimming removed 7 bases from V and 4 bases from J; junction bases left unmatched: 6. The CDR3 is made up of 13 amino acids. The germline V gene encodes CDR1 MNHEY and CDR2 SMNVEV (reference sequence).

This chain uses TRBV30 with TRBJ1-1, with D uncertain. The CDR3 runs to 14 residues. Trimming cost V 4 bases and J 5 bases, with 17 bases left between them. Germline-derived CDR1 and CDR2 are GTSNPN and SVGIG (reference sequence). The CDR3 DNA sequence: TGTGCCTGGACTCGGACTGGCTCGGGGACTGAAGCTTTCTTT. This translates into CAWTRTGSGTEAFF. The whole variable domain, remainder taken from reference TRBV30 and TRBJ1-1, is SQTIHQWPATLVQPVGSPLSLECTVEGTSNPNLYWYRQAAGRGLQLLFYSVGIGQISSEVPQNLSASRPQDRQFILSSKKLLLSDSGFYLCAWTRTGSGTEAFFGQGTRLTVV.

The rearrangement uses TRBV15 and TRBJ2-7; possibly TRBD1 for D (6 bases). V was shortened by 0 bases and J by 3 bases, with 12 bases between the two germline ends. The length of the CDR3 is 15 residues. Looked up from germline, CDR1 is LNHNV and CDR2 is YYDKDF (reference sequence). In DNA form, the CDR3 reads TGTGCCACCAGCAGAGATCGGAACAGGGACTACGAGCAGTACTTC. It translates to CATSRDRNRDYEQYF.

V usage is TRBV24-1 and J usage is TRBJ2-1, with D uncertain. Germline V CDR1 and CDR2: KGHDR, SFDVKD. V lost 5 bases and J 0 bases, leaving 10 bases between the germline ends. The CDR3 covers 15 residues. DNA for the CDR3: TGTGCCACCAGTGGGTCGGCTTTCTCCTACAATGAGCAGTTCTTC. Encoded protein: CATSGSAFSYNEQFF.

The chain carries TRBV28 and TRBJ2-1; 11 bases align to TRBD2. J was trimmed by 6 bases and V by 9 bases; bases with no gene match: 7. Germline V gene sequence: CDR1 MDHEN, CDR2 SYDVKM. The CDR3 loop spans 14 amino acids. The CDR3 protein is CASIAGGVSNEQFF. CDR3 DNA sequence: TGTGCCAGTATAGCGGGAGGGGTTAGCAATGAGCAGTTCTTC.

The rearrangement uses TRBV4-2 and TRBJ1-6; maybe TRBD1 (5 bases). The CDR3 totals 16 residues. Trimming stripped 3 bases from V and 0 bases from J, with 9 bases between. Per the germline V gene, CDR1 is LGHNA and CDR2 is YNFKEQ. The CDR3 DNA follows: TGTGCCAGCAGCCATGGGGGTTTCTCCTATAATTCACCCCTCCACTTT. It codes for CASSHGGFSYNSPLHF.

The rearrangement links TRBV7-9 to TRBJ2-2; 8 nucleotides match TRBD2. The germline gives CDR1 SEHNR, CDR2 FQNEAQ (reference sequence). The CDR3 sequence is 16 residues long. V shed 4 bases, J shed 1 base, and the junction held 5 bases outside the gene matches. The CDR3 DNA sequence: TGTGCCAGCAGCTCACAGAGCGGGAGGAACACCGGGGAGCTGTTTTTT. Translation gives CASSSQSGRNTGELFF.

This clone came up once. The chain uses TRBV12-3 or TRBV12-4 and TRBJ1-1; D is uncertain. V lost 2 bases and J lost 1, with 5 bases in between. CDR3 length: 13 amino acids. The CDR3 is CASSLYTNTEAFF. CDR3 DNA: TGTGCCAGCAGTTTATACACGAACACTGAAGCTTTCTTT.

The rearrangement joins TRBV30 to TRBJ1-5, with 10 bases lining up with TRBD1. The V and J ends lost 3 bases and 6 bases, in that order; junction bases with no gene match: 8. The V gene's germline CDR1 is GTSNPN and CDR2 SVGIG (reference sequence). The CDR3 extends over 15 amino acids. The CDR3 protein is CAWRHDRGHGQPQHF. Written as DNA, the CDR3 is TGTGCCTGGAGACACGACAGGGGGCATGGTCAGCCCCAGCATTTT. The complete variable domain, with remaining parts taken from reference TRBV30 and TRBJ1-5, reads SQTIHQWPATLVQPVGSPLSLECTVEGTSNPNLYWYRQAAGRGLQLLFYSVGIGQISSEVPQNLSASRPQDRQFILSSKKLLLSDSGFYLCAWRHDRGHGQPQHFGDGTRLSIL.

The gene calls are TRBV12-3 or TRBV12-4 and TRBJ1-5; TRBD1 matches 7 bases. Losses at the gene ends were 4 bases for V and 7 bases for J; bases not matched to a gene: 4. This CDR3 region has 13 residues. The CDR3 bases are TGTGCCAGCAGTTGGGGACAGAACCAGCCCCAGCATTTT. Protein: CASSWGQNQPQHF.

The rearrangement links TRBV6-5 to TRBJ2-7; no clear D. The CDR3 covers 11 residues. Germline CDR1 and CDR2: MNHEY and SVGAGI. V gave up 4 bases and J gave up 9 bases, with 10 bases separating them. The CDR3 DNA reads TGTGCCAGCAGTTCGAACTTGATGCAGTACTTC. Its protein is CASSSNLMQYF.

J is TRBJ1-2 and V is TRBV5-4; perhaps TRBD1 as D (5 bases). V shed 0 bases and J shed 7 bases, with 10 bases lying between them. The CDR3 has 13 residues. The germline gives CDR1 SGHNT, CDR2 YYREEE (reference sequence). In nucleotides, the CDR3 is TGTGCCAGCAGCTTGGTGGGGGGGACTGGCTACACCTTC. Translated, it gives CASSLVGGTGYTF.

This sequence joins TRBV5-8 and TRBJ1-2; D remains ambiguous. This CDR3 contains 14 residues. Germline CDR1 and CDR2: SGHTS and YDEGEE. The V end was cut by 1 base, the J end by 3 bases, with 10 bases between. CDR3 protein: CASSLRSVDYGYTF. For the CDR3, the DNA is TGTGCCAGCAGCTTGCGTTCTGTGGACTATGGCTACACCTTC.